This T cell receptor (beta chain) was documented in a study of blood T cell repertoires in COVID-19. Looking at the study overall: Collection of acute and convalescent COVID-19 samples took place in the United States, Italy and Spain. Sample material is recorded as cDNA or gDNA derived from T cells, B-cell-depleted T cells, or PBMCs.

CDR1 and CDR2 (germline): MDHEN, SYDVKM. This CDR3 is 16 amino acids long. The V and J ends lost 6 bases and 8 bases, in that order; junction bases with no gene match: 8. As originally analysed: The assay estimated nucleated cells by amplifying reference gene primers. Clones were read by immunoSEQ multiplex PCR, and TCRdb kept only the in-frame ones, dropping some. Clonal size and the V and J genes are those of that table, whereas D and trimming came from the DNA. The sample contains about 250,000 clones, roughly 82% of which appear only once. This TCR was recovered from an elderly woman with active or convalescent COVID-19. The specimen was peripheral blood. The chain couples TRBV28 to TRBJ2-1; 15 positions match TRBD2. For the CDR3, the DNA is TGTGCCAGCAGCTCCCCGGGACTAGCGGGAGGTGATGAGCAGTTCTTC. Translating gives CASSSPGLAGGDEQFF.